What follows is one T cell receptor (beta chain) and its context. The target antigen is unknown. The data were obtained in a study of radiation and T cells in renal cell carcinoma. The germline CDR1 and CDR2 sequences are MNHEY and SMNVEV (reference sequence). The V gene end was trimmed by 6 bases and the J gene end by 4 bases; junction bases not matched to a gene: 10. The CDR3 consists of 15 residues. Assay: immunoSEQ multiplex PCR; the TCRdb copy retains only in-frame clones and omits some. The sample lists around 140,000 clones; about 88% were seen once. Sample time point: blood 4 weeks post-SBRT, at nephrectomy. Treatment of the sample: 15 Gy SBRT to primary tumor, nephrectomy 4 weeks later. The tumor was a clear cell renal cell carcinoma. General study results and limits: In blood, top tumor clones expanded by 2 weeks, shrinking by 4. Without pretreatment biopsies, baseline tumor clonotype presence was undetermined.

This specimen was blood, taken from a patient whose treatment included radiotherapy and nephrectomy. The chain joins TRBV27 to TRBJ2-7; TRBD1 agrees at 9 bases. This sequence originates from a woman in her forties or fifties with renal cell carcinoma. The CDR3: CASRFTGGRGYEQYF. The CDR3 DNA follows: TGTGCCAGCAGGTTCACAGGGGGCCGGGGTTACGAGCAGTACTTC.